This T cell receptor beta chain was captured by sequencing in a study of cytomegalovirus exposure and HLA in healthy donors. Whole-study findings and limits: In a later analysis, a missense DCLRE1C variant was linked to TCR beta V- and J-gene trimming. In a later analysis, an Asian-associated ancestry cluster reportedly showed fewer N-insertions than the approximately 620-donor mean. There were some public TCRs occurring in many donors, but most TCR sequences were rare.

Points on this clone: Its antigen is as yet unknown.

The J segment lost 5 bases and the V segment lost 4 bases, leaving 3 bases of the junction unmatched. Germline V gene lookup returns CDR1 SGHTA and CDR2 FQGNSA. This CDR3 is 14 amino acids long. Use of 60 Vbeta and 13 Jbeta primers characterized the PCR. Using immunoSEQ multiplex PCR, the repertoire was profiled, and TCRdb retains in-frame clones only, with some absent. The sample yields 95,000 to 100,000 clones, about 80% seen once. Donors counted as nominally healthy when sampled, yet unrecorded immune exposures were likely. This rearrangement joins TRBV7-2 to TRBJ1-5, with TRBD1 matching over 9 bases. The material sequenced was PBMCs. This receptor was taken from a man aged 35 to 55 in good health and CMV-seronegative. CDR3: CASSSTGGDQPQHF. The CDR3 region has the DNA TGTGCCAGCAGCTCTACAGGGGGCGATCAGCCCCAGCATTTT.